Listed below are T cell receptor beta chains from one sample, sequenced in a study of blood T cell repertoires in COVID-19. The protocol was immunoSEQ multiplex PCR, while the TCRdb copy is restricted to in-frame clones and leaves out a portion. The table has under 400,000 clones, roughly 90% seen once. Input material: PBMCs or T cells enriched from blood (not recorded which). These TCRs come from a woman aged 30 to 39 who had been exposed to COVID-19. Each CDR3 is given with its conserved first and last residue. Each record gives: V gene, D gene, clone size, J gene, CDR3 protein, CDR3 DNA. The D gene is left open where the match is weak. Not every row has a clone size; where given, it reads once, few, many or a size class.

TRBV11-2	TRBD1	once	TRBJ2-1	CASSQGAAYNEQFF	TGTGCCAGCTCCCAGGGGGCCGCTTACAATGAGCAGTTCTTC
TRBV25-1	-	once	TRBJ2-1	CASSEPGSNNEQFF	TGTGCCAGCAGTGAACCGGGATCTAACAATGAGCAGTTCTTC
TRBV29-1	-	-	TRBJ1-3	CSVEVALGSGNTIYF	TGCAGCGTTGAAGTAGCACTTGGCTCTGGAAACACCATATATTTT
TRBV7-8	TRBD2	-	TRBJ2-1	CASSLGLAGGSYNEQFF	TGTGCCAGCAGCCTCGGACTAGCGGGAGGCAGCTACAATGAGCAGTTCTTC
TRBV7-2	TRBD2	-	TRBJ2-3	CASSLGILAGGDTQYF	TGTGCCAGCAGCTTAGGGATACTAGCGGGGGGGGATACGCAGTATTTT
TRBV27	TRBD2	few	TRBJ2-2	CASSFAGLGSYTGELFF	TGTGCCAGCAGTTTTGCGGGACTAGGATCTTACACCGGGGAGCTGTTTTTT
TRBV11-2	-	-	TRBJ1-2	CASSLGGRPDYGYTF	TGTGCCAGCAGCTTAGGGGGGAGGCCCGACTATGGCTACACCTTC
TRBV2	-	-	TRBJ2-6	CASSSTGSGANVLTF	TGTGCCAGCAGCTCCACAGGGTCTGGGGCCAACGTCCTGACTTTC
TRBV9	-	-	TRBJ2-5	CASSLSLIQETQYF	TGTGCCAGCAGCCTAAGCCTCATTCAAGAGACCCAGTACTTC
TRBV10-3	TRBD1	once	TRBJ1-1	CAISERGTGGNTEAFF	TGTGCCATCAGTGAGCGCGGTACAGGGGGAAACACTGAAGCTTTCTTT
TRBV3-1/TRBV3-2	-	few	TRBJ1-1	CASSQGGRTEAFF	TGTGCCAGCAGCCAAGGGGGGAGGACTGAAGCTTTCTTT
TRBV19	TRBD1	-	TRBJ1-3	CASSMNRGTGNTIYF	TGTGCCAGTAGTATGAACAGGGGAACTGGAAACACCATATATTTT
TRBV24-1	-	-	TRBJ2-3	CATSDASSRLWEDTQYF	TGTGCCACCAGTGATGCCTCCTCTAGACTCTGGGAGGATACGCAGTATTTT
TRBV7-6	TRBD1	few	TRBJ1-2	CASSSWTGSNYGYTF	TGTGCCAGCAGCTCCTGGACAGGGTCTAACTATGGCTACACCTTC
TRBV29-1	-	few	TRBJ2-1	CSVARVYEQFF	TGCAGCGTTGCCAGGGTATATGAGCAGTTCTTC
TRBV28	-	few	TRBJ1-5	CASSFAGIHSNQPQHF	TGTGCCAGCAGTTTCGCCGGTATCCATAGCAATCAGCCCCAGCATTTT
TRBV9	TRBD1	-	TRBJ1-6	CASSEEDRGNSPLHF	TGTGCCAGCAGCGAGGAGGACAGGGGAAATTCACCCCTCCACTTT
TRBV30	-	-	TRBJ2-3	CAWSLVRGDTQYF	TGTGCCTGGAGTCTCGTCCGGGGAGATACGCAGTATTTT
TRBV28	TRBD2	few	TRBJ2-3	CASSAGGLSTQYF	TGTGCCAGCAGCGCGGGAGGGCTTAGTACGCAGTATTTT
TRBV30	TRBD1	-	TRBJ1-5	CAWSGGTGSGSNQPQHF	TGTGCCTGGAGTGGGGGGACAGGAAGCGGTAGCAATCAGCCCCAGCATTTT
TRBV19	-	-	TRBJ1-5	CASKGEEQGRNQPQHF	TGTGCCAGTAAGGGGGAAGAACAGGGCCGCAATCAGCCCCAGCATTTT
TRBV10-1	-	-	TRBJ2-7	CASSGTDSYEQYF	TGCGCCAGCAGTGGGACTGACTCCTACGAGCAGTACTTC
TRBV28	TRBD2	-	TRBJ2-1	CASSPHTGTSEKDEQFF	TGTGCCAGCAGTCCTCACACCGGGACTAGCGAGAAAGATGAGCAGTTCTTC
TRBV27	-	-	TRBJ2-5	CASSSGTQIQETQYF	TGTGCCAGCAGTTCCGGGACACAGATCCAAGAGACCCAGTACTTC
TRBV7-6	-	-	TRBJ1-6	CASSLLAEPNSPLHF	TGTGCCAGCAGCTTATTAGCGGAACCCAATTCACCCCTCCACTTT
TRBV28	-	-	TRBJ1-2	CASTLDYAPGANYGYTF	TGTGCCAGCACCCTCGACTACGCACCCGGTGCAAACTATGGCTACACCTTC
TRBV12-3/TRBV12-4	-	-	TRBJ2-7	CASSLVGSYEQYF	TGTGCCAGCAGTTTGGTCGGGAGTTACGAGCAGTACTTC
TRBV5-5	-	once	TRBJ2-7	CASSSPLQGTLYEQYF	TGTGCCAGCAGCTCACCGCTACAGGGTACCCTCTACGAGCAGTACTTC
TRBV15	-	-	TRBJ1-2	CATSRVTGPNYGYTF	TGTGCCACCAGCAGAGTTACAGGCCCTAACTATGGCTACACCTTC
TRBV6-1	-	once	TRBJ2-3	CASSDSPGSHFLDTQYF	TGTGCCAGCAGTGATTCTCCCGGTAGCCATTTTTTGGATACGCAGTATTTT
TRBV3-1/TRBV3-2	TRBD1	-	TRBJ2-7	CASSFRQGGGEQYF	TGTGCCAGCAGCTTTCGACAGGGTGGCGGCGAGCAGTACTTC
TRBV9	-	-	TRBJ2-7	CASSVERSSYEQYF	TGTGCCAGCAGCGTAGAAAGGAGCTCCTACGAGCAGTACTTC
TRBV2	TRBD1	once	TRBJ1-1	CASSRWTGGTEAFF	TGTGCCAGCAGTCGTTGGACAGGGGGCACTGAAGCTTTCTTT
TRBV6-5	-	-	TRBJ1-5	CASLVGQGDNQPQHF	TGTGCCAGCCTTGTAGGGCAGGGTGACAATCAGCCCCAGCATTTT
TRBV6-1	TRBD1	-	TRBJ1-6	CASSDRIPGTGFSPLHF	TGTGCCAGCAGTGACCGTATCCCCGGGACAGGGTTTTCACCCCTCCACTTT
TRBV7-2	-	-	TRBJ2-5	CASTHPSVETQYF	TGTGCCAGCACCCACCCCTCGGTGGAGACCCAGTACTTC
TRBV2	-	-	TRBJ2-7	CASSEVNAGRRAPLLYEQYF	TGTGCCAGCAGTGAAGTAAATGCGGGGCGACGGGCCCCTCTCCTCTACGAGCAGTACTTC
TRBV5-6	-	-	TRBJ1-2	CASSLEGGARGYTF	TGTGCCAGCAGCTTGGAAGGGGGGGCGAGAGGCTACACCTTC
TRBV19	-	-	TRBJ1-2	CASTRWAGDHGYTF	TGTGCCAGTACGCGATGGGCAGGGGACCATGGCTACACCTTC
TRBV6-5	-	-	TRBJ2-7	CASSYSWRGRSEQYF	TGTGCCAGCAGTTACTCGTGGAGGGGTCGATCCGAGCAGTACTTC
TRBV30	-	-	TRBJ1-6	CACASGLNSPLHF	TGTGCCTGCGCGTCGGGACTCAATTCACCCCTCCACTTT
TRBV6-5	-	-	TRBJ1-2	CASNGQIAAGGYTF	TGTGCCAGCAATGGGCAAATAGCGGCAGGGGGCTACACCTTC
TRBV7-9	-	-	TRBJ2-1	CASSLFRGSYNEQFF	TGTGCCAGCAGCTTATTCCGGGGCTCCTACAATGAGCAGTTCTTC
TRBV27	-	-	TRBJ2-1	CASSLSRDNEQFF	TGTGCCAGCAGTTTATCGAGGGACAATGAGCAGTTCTTC
TRBV5-6	-	once	TRBJ1-2	CASSLDRYYTF	TGTGCCAGCAGCTTGGACAGGTACTACACCTTC
TRBV7-3	TRBD1	-	TRBJ1-1	CASSRGRGNTEAFF	TGTGCCAGCAGTAGGGGGCGCGGGAACACTGAAGCTTTCTTT
TRBV28	TRBD1	-	TRBJ1-1	CALQGGNTEAFF	TGTGCCCTACAGGGGGGGAACACTGAAGCTTTCTTT
TRBV5-1	TRBD2	-	TRBJ2-7	CASSPQGGRAYEQYF	TGCGCCAGCAGCCCCCAGGGCGGGAGGGCCTACGAGCAGTACTTC
TRBV7-9	-	-	TRBJ2-5	CASSRGGLTRETQYF	TGTGCCAGCAGCAGGGGGGGCCTGACCCGAGAGACCCAGTACTTC
TRBV3-1/TRBV3-2	TRBD2	-	TRBJ2-7	CASSSPGLAPYEQYF	TGTGCCAGCAGCAGCCCGGGACTAGCCCCATACGAGCAGTACTTC
TRBV6-5	TRBD1	-	TRBJ1-1	CASSYLMGQGFTEAFF	TGTGCCAGCAGTTACTTAATGGGACAGGGGTTCACTGAAGCTTTCTTT
TRBV27	TRBD2	-	TRBJ2-5	CASSQLAGGGETQYF	TGTGCCAGCAGCCAGCTAGCGGGAGGAGGAGAGACCCAGTACTTC
TRBV29-1	TRBD1	-	TRBJ1-1	CSVRGQGTEAFF	TGCAGCGTAAGGGGACAGGGCACTGAAGCTTTCTTT
TRBV27	-	-	TRBJ1-5	CASDPGDGQPQHF	TGTGCCAGCGACCCAGGGGATGGTCAGCCCCAGCATTTT